Listed here are 14 T cell receptor beta chains from one sample, sequenced in a study of cytomegalovirus exposure and HLA in healthy donors. 60 Vbeta and 13 Jbeta primers were used in PCR. Profiled with immunoSEQ multiplex PCR; TCRdb holds only in-frame clones, not every one. The sample records roughly 160,000 clones, more than 80% being singletons. The sample taken for sequencing was PBMCs. The receptors shown here come from a male donor in good health and CMV-seronegative.

This clone turned up a few times. The rearrangement uses TRBV13 and TRBJ2-7; 9 bases line up with TRBD2. CDR1 is PRHDT and CDR2 is FYEKMQ in the germline V gene (reference sequence). The CDR3 consists of 13 residues. The CDR3 DNA is TGTGCCAGCAGCTCACAACTTAGCGGGGGTATATCAGTG. It encodes CASSSQLSGGISV.

The V call is TRBV2, the J call TRBJ2-7, with D possibly matching TRBD1 (6 bases). The CDR3 is 15 residues long. In germline, CDR1 is SNHLY, CDR2 FYNNEI. Trimming stripped 5 bases from V and 3 bases from J, with 17 bases between. CDR3 in amino acids: CASSIDRSFNYEQYF. In nucleotides, the CDR3 is TGTGCCAGCAGTATCGACAGGAGCTTCAACTACGAGCAGTACTTC. The whole variable domain, filled in from reference TRBV2 and TRBJ2-7, reads EPEVTQTPSHQVTQMGQEVILRCVPISNHLYFYWYRQILGQKVEFLVSFYNNEISEKSEIFDDQFSVERPDGSNFTLKIRSTKLEDSAMYFCASSIDRSFNYEQYFGPGTRLTVT.

This sequence joins TRBV7-9 and TRBJ2-6, with TRBD1 matching over 9 bases. This CDR3 spans 16 amino acids. The junction had 0 bases not matched to a gene; V was cut back by 1 base and J by 2 bases. The V gene's germline CDR1 is SEHNR and CDR2 FQNEAQ (reference sequence). The CDR3 here is CASSLGQGAGANVLTF. The CDR3 nucleotides are TGTGCCAGCAGCTTAGGACAGGGGGCTGGGGCCAACGTCCTGACTTTC.

This chain connects TRBV5-1 to TRBJ2-3; TRBD2 aligns across 10 bases. Germline CDR1 reads SGHRS; CDR2 reads YFSETQ. The V and J ends lost 4 bases and 6 bases, in that order; junction bases with no gene match: 8. This CDR3 is built from 15 residues. The CDR3: CASSAAEREGDTQYF. CDR3 nucleotides: TGCGCCAGCAGCGCCGCGGAGCGGGAGGGGGATACGCAGTATTTT.

V gene TRBV12-2 combines with J gene TRBJ1-2. TRBV12-2 is marked as a pseudogene. This CDR3 has 11 residues. Here the CDR3 DNA reads TGTGCAAGTCGCTTCGCGGAGGGCTACACCTTC. It is translated as CASRFAEGYTF.

The rearrangement joins TRBV6-1 to TRBJ2-6; 7 bases are a match to TRBD1. Losses at the gene ends were 2 bases for V and 0 bases for J; bases not matched to a gene: 10. Germline V gives CDR1 MNHNS, CDR2 SASEGT. The CDR3 spans 19 residues. The chain's CDR3 is CASSEQLDREISGANVLTF. CDR3 bases: TGTGCCAGCAGTGAACAGCTCGACAGGGAAATCTCTGGGGCCAACGTCCTGACTTTC.

This clone was observed a few times. This chain joins TRBV28 and TRBJ1-1, with D maybe TRBD1 (6 bases). CDR3 length: 14 amino acids. Germline CDR1 is MDHEN and CDR2 is SYDVKM. V was trimmed by 7 bases and J by 5 bases, leaving 17 bases between them. The CDR3 protein is CASTLPGTTTEAFF. CDR3 DNA: TGTGCCAGCACCCTTCCCGGGACAACTACTGAAGCTTTCTTT.

The chain couples TRBV5-6 to TRBJ2-7; D perhaps matches TRBD1 (6 bases). CDR1 is SGHDT and CDR2 is YYEEEE in the germline V gene. This CDR3 has 15 residues. V was clipped by 0 bases and J by 1 base, with 11 bases between them. In DNA form, the CDR3 reads TGTGCCAGCAGCTTGGAGGGACAACCATCCTACGAGCAGTACTTC. It yields the protein CASSLEGQPSYEQYF.

The gene calls are TRBV27 and TRBJ2-1, with 7 nucleotides matching TRBD2. CDR3 length: 16 residues. Unmatched junction bases numbered 8, after V lost 1 base and J lost 5 bases. CDR1 is MNHEY, CDR2 SMNVEV, per germline (reference sequence). The CDR3 loop reads CASSLLASGINNEQFF. CDR3 sequence (DNA): TGTGCCAGCAGTTTATTGGCTAGCGGAATAAACAATGAGCAGTTCTTC.

The gene calls are TRBV9 and TRBJ2-5; D not resolved. The CDR3 has 13 residues. Trimming removed 0 bases from V and 12 bases from J, with 15 bases in between. The germline V gene has CDR1 SGDLS and CDR2 YYNGEE. The CDR3 sequence: CASSVEAASVKYF. CDR3 nucleotides: TGTGCCAGCAGCGTAGAGGCGGCCTCCGTCAAGTACTTC.

This clone was detected only a few times. This chain uses TRBV11-2 with TRBJ2-1, with unresolved D. Germline CDR1 is SGHAT and CDR2 is FQNNGV. Trimming removed 4 bases from V and 9 bases from J, with 7 bases in between. The CDR3 is made up of 11 amino acids. CDR3 in amino acids: CASSSQFEQFF. The DNA of the CDR3 is TGTGCCAGCAGCTCCCAATTTGAGCAGTTCTTC.

This sequence joins TRBV9 and TRBJ2-2; 8 bases agree with TRBD1. Losses at the gene ends were 0 bases for V and 5 bases for J; bases not matched to a gene: 9. This CDR3 region has 17 residues. The germline V gene encodes CDR1 SGDLS and CDR2 YYNGEE. CDR3 nucleotides: TGTGCCAGCAGCGTAGAAATCAGGGGGCTGAGTACCGGGGAGCTGTTTTTT. Translation gives CASSVEIRGLSTGELFF.

A single count supports this clone. An end of the junction does not agree with germline; a read error may underlie this. The rearrangement joins TRBV5-1 to TRBJ1-2; D gene unclear. Germline values: CDR1 SGHRS, CDR2 YFSETQ. CDR3 length equals 12 residues. CDR3 DNA: TGCGCCAGCGGCCCCCTTCACTATGGCTACCCCTTC. Amino acid sequence: CASGPLHYGYPF.

The V call is TRBV5-1, the J call TRBJ2-3; D possibly corresponds to TRBD1 (5 bases). This CDR3 is 13 amino acids long. V lost 4 bases and J 2 bases, leaving 8 bases between the germline ends. The germline V gene encodes CDR1 SGHRS and CDR2 YFSETQ. CDR3 loop: CASSQGTTDTQYF. CDR3 DNA: TGCGCCAGCAGCCAGGGCACCACAGATACGCAGTATTTT.